The 6 T cell receptor beta chains listed next were all sequenced from one sample in a study of T cell responses to AZD1222 COVID-19 vaccine. The data were produced by immunoSEQ multiplex PCR, yet TCRdb's version contains in-frame clones alone and is incomplete. Among more than 150,000 clones listed, approximately 92% were seen once. The material was peripheral blood, obtained on day 0 of AZD1222 vaccination. The receptors here all came from an adult in good health.

The V call is TRBV6-2 or TRBV6-3, the J call TRBJ2-3, with 8 bases identical to TRBD2. Germline V CDR1 and CDR2: MNHEY, SVGEGT. With V trimmed by 6 bases and J by 8 bases, 10 bases remained unmatched. The CDR3 spans 14 residues. CDR3 DNA sequence: TGTGCCAGCAGCCGCGGGGGGACAAGGGGTACGCAGTATTTT. Translation: CASSRGGTRGTQYF.

This sequence joins TRBV6-5 and TRBJ1-1, with TRBD1 matching 7 bases. This CDR3 spans 14 amino acids. V dropped 7 bases and J dropped 3; count of bases not matched to a gene: 8. The germline V gene encodes CDR1 MNHEY and CDR2 SVGAGI. Here the CDR3 DNA reads TGTGCCAGCATCGACAGGGTAGGGTACACTGAAGCTTTCTTT. This sequence encodes CASIDRVGYTEAFF.

This clone was recorded only once. V gene TRBV6-5 combines with J gene TRBJ1-3; D gene unclear. The germline V gene has CDR1 MNHEY and CDR2 SVGAGI. The CDR3 is 15 amino acids. Between the trimmed V and J ends, which lost 7 bases and 0 bases, there was a span of 13 bases. The CDR3: CASTGAAGSGNTIYF. The CDR3 coding sequence is TGTGCCAGCACAGGCGCAGCCGGCTCTGGAAACACCATATATTTT.

The chain combines TRBV7-9 with TRBJ2-7; 10 bases are shared with TRBD2. This CDR3 region has 15 residues. The V and J ends lost 3 bases and 4 bases, in that order; junction bases with no gene match: 6. Germline lookup yields CDR1 SEHNR and CDR2 FQNEAQ (reference sequence). CDR3 residues: CASSFASGSLYEQYF. CDR3 DNA sequence: TGTGCCAGCAGCTTTGCTAGCGGGAGTCTGTACGAGCAGTACTTC.

V gene TRBV7-2 combines with J gene TRBJ1-2, with D possibly TRBD1 on 5 matching bases. This CDR3 spans 17 amino acids. Germline V lookup: CDR1 SGHTA, CDR2 FQGNSA. Trimming removed 5 bases from V and 5 bases from J, with 24 bases in between. Written as DNA, the CDR3 is TGTGCCAGCAGCGGCGTAGACAGAGCCGCCGGCAAATATGGCTACACCTTC. The encoded protein is CASSGVDRAAGKYGYTF.

J is TRBJ1-2 and V is TRBV7-9, with 7 bases identical to TRBD1. CDR3 size: 14 residues. The germline V gene has CDR1 SEHNR and CDR2 FQNEAQ (reference sequence). V was clipped by 5 bases and J by 4 bases; unmatched bases: 7. This CDR3 reads CASSAGGTFYGYTF. The CDR3 region has the DNA TGTGCCAGCAGCGCAGGGGGGACCTTCTATGGCTACACCTTC.